One sample yielded the 27 T cell receptor beta chains listed below, sequenced in a study of blood T cells in healthy people across ages. Then a second PCR, running roughly 6 to 12 cycles, was carried out with a sample-barcoded 5' primer and a J-beta primer mix. TCRdb reprocessed the 5' RACE reads with MiXCR, giving one entry per CDR3 protein. The table records around 580,000 distinct CDR3 sequences, around half of them present only once. Source material: blood. The receptors derive from a man aged 80 or over in good health.

The CDR3 nucleotides read TGCAGTGCTAGAGATCTCGCAGGGGGACTAGCGGGAGAAAAAGAGACCCAGTACTTC. Its translation is CSARDLAGGLAGEKETQYF. V is TRBV20-1 and J is TRBJ2-5, with TRBD2 matching over 14 bases. Germline loops: CDR1 DFQATT, CDR2 SNEGSKA (reference sequence). Unmatched junction bases numbered 12, after V lost 0 bases and J lost 3 bases. The CDR3 covers 19 residues.

The genes are TRBV20-1 and TRBJ2-5; D remains ambiguous. V was trimmed by 3 bases and J by 4 bases, leaving 3 bases between them. Germline CDR1 reads DFQATT; CDR2 reads SNEGSKA (reference sequence). This CDR3 is 10 amino acids long. CDR3 sequence reads: CSASPETQYF. The CDR3 DNA follows: TGCAGTGCTAGTCCAGAGACCCAGTACTTC.

This chain connects TRBV29-1 to TRBJ2-5, with D tentatively TRBD2 (7 bases). V was clipped by 3 bases and J by 11 bases, with 19 bases between them. CDR3 size: 13 residues. Germline CDR1 SQVTM, CDR2 ANQGSEA. The CDR3 DNA follows: TGCAGCGTTGACGGGGGGCCCAACAATGAGCAGTACTTC. Its translation: CSVDGGPNNEQYF.

The genes are TRBV4-3 and TRBJ2-4, with 12 bases aligning to TRBD2. The DNA end favors TRBJ2-5, so the J call may be wrong. This CDR3 contains 17 residues. CDR1 is LGHNA and CDR2 is YSLEER in the germline V gene. The CDR3 region is CASSQEPSGGAMETQYF. Here the CDR3 DNA reads TGCGCCAGCAGCCAAGAGCCTAGCGGGGGGGCAATGGAGACCCAGTACTTC.

The J gene is TRBJ2-1, the V gene TRBV7-2; 7 bases align to TRBD1. CDR3 length: 14 amino acids. V lost 7 bases, J lost 4 bases, and 7 bases stayed unmatched. From germline, CDR1 is SGHTA and CDR2 FQGNSA. The DNA for the CDR3 is TGTGCCAGCACCGTGGGACAGTTATACAATGAGCAGTTCTTC. Its protein is CASTVGQLYNEQFF. The whole variable domain, remainder taken from reference TRBV7-2 and TRBJ2-1, is GAGVSQSPSNKVTEKGKDVELRCDPISGHTALYWYRQSLGQGLEFLIYFQGNSAPDKSGLPSDRFSAERTGGSVSTLTIQRTQQEDSAVYLCASTVGQLYNEQFFGPGTRLTVL.

This clonotype has ten or more counts. The J gene is TRBJ2-1, the V gene TRBV29-1; 10 bases align to TRBD2. The CDR3 is 15 amino acids. Germline CDR1 reads SQVTM; CDR2 reads ANQGSEA. Germline trimming cut 3 bases from V and 9 bases from J; bases unmatched to any gene: 11. The CDR3 sequence: CSVDGASGSLPEQFF. CDR3 bases: TGCAGCGTTGATGGGGCTAGCGGGAGCTTGCCTGAGCAGTTCTTC.

J is TRBJ1-1 and V is TRBV3-1; no clear D. The germline V and J ends were trimmed by 3 bases and 4 bases, with 9 bases remaining between them. CDR3 length: 13 amino acids. CDR1 LGHDT and CDR2 YNNKEL come from the germline V gene (reference sequence). Written as DNA, the CDR3 is TGTGCCAGCAGCCAGAGCGTCGGCACTGAAGCTTTCTTT. The encoded protein is CASSQSVGTEAFF.

The rearrangement links TRBV20-1 to TRBJ1-1; a weak D match, TRBD1 (5 bases). The CDR3 is made up of 16 amino acids. The V gene lost 3 bases and the J gene lost 1 base, with 18 bases spanning the gap. In germline, CDR1 is DFQATT, CDR2 SNEGSKA (reference sequence). CDR3 region: CSASDAVSGRNTEAFF. In nucleotides, the CDR3 is TGCAGTGCTAGCGATGCTGTTTCGGGGCGGAACACTGAAGCTTTCTTT.

This clonotype was counted once. The V gene is TRBV10-3, the J gene TRBJ1-2, with unresolved D. V lost 2 bases to trimming and J lost 5 bases, with 9 bases between them. This CDR3 is built from 13 residues. CDR1 is ENHRY, CDR2 SYGVKD, per germline. The CDR3 sequence: CAISEGQRYGYTF. The DNA for the CDR3 is TGTGCCATCAGTGAGGGTCAGCGATATGGCTACACCTTC.

This chain uses TRBV7-8 with TRBJ1-2, with D perhaps TRBD1 (5 bases). The CDR3 runs 17 residues. CDR1 and CDR2 from the germline V gene are SGHVS and FQNEAQ. The ends were cut back, 5 bases at V and 8 bases at J, with 27 bases in the middle. CDR3 nucleotide sequence: TGTGCCAGCAGCAACGAGGCCCGACAATCTTTATGGGGGGGCTACACCTTC. Translation gives CASSNEARQSLWGGYTF.

The gene calls are TRBV6-2 or TRBV6-3 and TRBJ2-1; D is unresolved. Trimming took 4 bases from V and 2 from J, leaving 12 bases between them. The CDR3 covers 15 residues. The germline CDR1 and CDR2 sequences are MNHEY and SVGEGT. The CDR3 DNA is TGTGCCAGCAGTTTAGGGCCCCCAACCTACAATGAGCAGTTCTTC. Its translation: CASSLGPPTYNEQFF.

This clonotype has ten or more counts. This rearrangement joins TRBV7-9 to TRBJ1-2; D ambiguous. The CDR3 totals 14 residues. In germline, CDR1 is SEHNR, CDR2 FQNEAQ (reference sequence). V lost 2 bases to trimming and J lost 4 bases, with 11 bases between them. CDR3 in DNA: TGTGCCAGCAGCTTACAGGTCCGCGGCTATGGCTACACCTTC. Translation gives CASSLQVRGYGYTF.

The table lists this clonotype with many counts. CDR3 sequence (DNA): TGTGCCAGCAGACCCGACAGAGATAGCAATCAGCCCCAGCATTTT. Its translation: CASRPDRDSNQPQHF. The V and J genes are TRBV6-5 and TRBJ1-5, with a possible D match to TRBD1 (5 bases). CDR1 is MNHEY, CDR2 SVGAGI, per germline. The CDR3 length is 15 residues. V was clipped by 6 bases and J by 0 bases, with 12 bases between them.

This chain connects TRBV27 to TRBJ2-1; no reliable D call. Per the germline V gene, CDR1 is MNHEY and CDR2 is SMNVEV (reference sequence). V lost 4 bases, J lost 4 bases, and 20 bases lay in between. The CDR3 length is 17 residues. CDR3 nucleotides: TGTGCCAGCAGTTCACCGACACGGGCCGGGTCGTACAATGAGCAGTTCTTC. It translates to CASSSPTRAGSYNEQFF.

This sequence joins TRBV7-9 and TRBJ1-6; D unresolved. The CDR3 covers 12 residues. Germline V lookup: CDR1 SEHNR, CDR2 FQNEAQ (reference sequence). The DNA for the CDR3 is TGTGCGACCCGGCATTCGGATTCACCCCTCCACTTT. Its translation: CATRHSDSPLHF.

The chain carries TRBV5-1 and TRBJ2-4; D is possibly TRBD1 or TRBD2 (5 bases each). This CDR3 region has 14 residues. V lost 5 bases to trimming and J lost 9 bases, with 18 bases between them. Per germline, CDR1 SGHRS and CDR2 YFSETQ. The CDR3 bases are TGCGCCAGCAGTCCCGGGACCAGCGAAAGCATTCAGTACTTC. Residues: CASSPGTSESIQYF. The variable domain in full, completed from reference TRBV5-1 and TRBJ2-4, reads KAGVTQTPRYLIKTRGQQVTLSCSPISGHRSVSWYQQTPGQGLQFLFEYFSETQRNKGNFPGRFSGRQFSNSRSEMNVSTLELGDSALYLCASSPGTSESIQYFGAGTRLSVL.

This sequence joins TRBV9 and TRBJ1-1; weak D call: TRBD1 (5 bases). In germline, CDR1 is SGDLS, CDR2 YYNGEE. The CDR3 spans 14 residues. Trimming took off 7 bases at V and 2 bases at J, with 15 bases between the two ends. The CDR3 nucleotides read TGTGCCAGCGGACTTTCCGGGGGAAACACTGAAGCTTTCTTT. This sequence encodes CASGLSGGNTEAFF.

Notes on this clonotype: Compared with germline, one end of the junction differs, possibly owing to a read error. The chain recombines TRBV15 with TRBJ1-5; 8 bases are a match to TRBD1. CDR1 and CDR2 from the germline V gene are LNHNV and YYDKDF (reference sequence). The CDR3 is 14 residues long. CDR3 sequence reads: CATSLGQGYSPQHF. The CDR3 DNA reads TGCGCCACCAGCTTAGGACAGGGCTATTCGCCCCAGCATTTT.

The chain is built from TRBV5-6 and TRBJ1-2; 11 bases fit TRBD1. This CDR3 region has 12 residues. Unmatched junction bases numbered 0, after V lost 5 bases and J lost 6 bases. CDR1 and CDR2 from the germline V gene are SGHDT and YYEEEE. The CDR3 protein is CASRDRGHGYTF. The CDR3 DNA follows: TGTGCCAGCAGGGACAGGGGGCATGGCTACACCTTC.

This clonotype was seen more than once but under ten times. The genes are TRBV28 and TRBJ1-5; D ambiguous. The CDR3 loop spans 12 amino acids. Trimming stripped 6 bases from V and 9 bases from J, with 12 bases between. Germline lookup yields CDR1 MDHEN and CDR2 SYDVKM. The CDR3 DNA reads TGTGCCAGCAGCCCTCAACGCCCGCCCCAGCATTTT. The encoded protein is CASSPQRPPQHF.

The gene calls are TRBV9 and TRBJ1-2; 7 bases are a match to TRBD1. Trimming took 4 bases from V and 2 from J; bases not matched to a gene: 5. CDR3 length: 14 amino acids. Germline-derived CDR1 and CDR2 are SGDLS and YYNGEE. The CDR3 here is CASSSVDRNYGYTF. Here the CDR3 DNA reads TGTGCCAGCAGCTCCGTGGACAGGAACTATGGCTACACCTTC.

This chain uses TRBV11-2 with TRBJ2-1; TRBD2 agrees at 16 bases. The germline gives CDR1 SGHAT, CDR2 FQNNGV. V was pared by 3 bases and J by 10 bases, with 6 bases of the junction left unmatched. The CDR3 consists of 16 residues. This CDR3 reads CASSFQGTSGRAEQFF. Here the CDR3 DNA reads TGTGCCAGCAGCTTTCAAGGGACTAGCGGGAGGGCCGAGCAGTTCTTC.

As concerns this clonotype: One end of the junction does not line up with germline, which may come from a read error. The chain is built from TRBV6-1 and TRBJ2-1, with D perhaps assigned TRBD1 or TRBD2 (5 bases each). CDR1 and CDR2 from the germline V gene are MNHNS and SASEGT. The CDR3 loop spans 13 amino acids. CDR3 bases: TGTGCCAGTAGTGAAGGGGAGACCAATGAGCAGTTCTTC. Protein: CASSEGETNEQFF.

This clonotype occurred a few times. DNA of the CDR3: TGCAGCGGGGTGAGAACGGCGGACAGACAAGAGACCCAGTACTTC. Translation gives CSGVRTADRQETQYF. This chain connects TRBV29-1 to TRBJ2-5; tentatively, D is TRBD1 (6 bases). This CDR3 spans 15 amino acids. Trimming left V 7 bases short and J 2 bases short, with 20 bases between. CDR1 is SQVTM and CDR2 is ANQGSEA in the germline V gene.

The chain couples TRBV7-2 to TRBJ2-3, with 11 nucleotides matching TRBD2. The germline CDR1 and CDR2 sequences are SGHTA and FQGNSA. V was pared by 1 base and J by 6 bases, with 6 bases of the junction left unmatched. CDR3 length: 16 residues. CDR3 DNA sequence: TGTGCCAGCAGCTTAGATCTAGCGGGGGGCCGGGATACGCAGTATTTT. Encoded protein: CASSLDLAGGRDTQYF. The full variable domain, in which reference TRBV7-2 and TRBJ2-3 provide the parts outside the CDR3, is GAGVSQSPSNKVTEKGKDVELRCDPISGHTALYWYRQSLGQGLEFLIYFQGNSAPDKSGLPSDRFSAERTGGSVSTLTIQRTQQEDSAVYLCASSLDLAGGRDTQYFGPGTRLTVL.

The chain joins TRBV29-1 to TRBJ2-3; 8 nucleotides line up with TRBD2. V was clipped by 4 bases and J by 4 bases; unmatched bases: 13. CDR1 is SQVTM, CDR2 ANQGSEA, per germline. This CDR3 is 16 amino acids long. CDR3 loop: CSVAGPAGGVADTQYF. The CDR3 nucleotides read TGCAGCGTTGCGGGTCCGGCGGGAGGTGTCGCAGATACGCAGTATTTT.

V is TRBV20-1 and J is TRBJ2-1; weak D call: TRBD2 (6 bases). The CDR3 spans 17 residues. Germline V gene lookup returns CDR1 DFQATT and CDR2 SNEGSKA (reference sequence). V was cut by 0 bases and J by 2 bases, with 17 bases left in between. As DNA, the CDR3 is TGCAGTGCTAGAGATCCCTTAGCGGAGGGAGCCTACAATGAGCAGTTCTTC. Translation: CSARDPLAEGAYNEQFF.